This T cell receptor (beta chain) was documented in a study of post-analysis software for immune sequencing data. Broader study findings: Roughly 5 TRBV segments (TRBV5-6, TRBV5-1 and TRBV20-1 among them) occurred more frequently in patients than in controls.

Unique molecular identifiers were present in the TCR beta cDNA libraries. MiXCR, applied by TCRdb to the PCR reads, yields one record per CDR3 protein. The table lists some 190,000 distinct CDR3 sequences, 29% of them singletons. Trimming left V 0 bases short and J 2 bases short, with 11 bases between. Germline V CDR1 and CDR2: SGHRS, YFSETQ. The CDR3 loop spans 15 amino acids. Only a few counts were recorded for this clonotype. Its specificity is not known. Sequencing input: blood. The V gene is TRBV5-1, the J gene TRBJ1-1; D gene unclear. The source is a girl between 2 and 17 years old with multiple sclerosis. CDR3: CASSLAPGYNTEAFF. In DNA form, the CDR3 reads TGCGCCAGCAGCTTGGCACCGGGATACAACACTGAAGCTTTCTTT.